The clone carrying this T cell receptor beta chain was observed many times. Its antigen is not known. Broader study findings: Tumor-infiltrating Treg TCR alpha and beta sequences overlapped most with tumor naive CD4+ T cells, then blood naive. The larger cohort examined one V-J beta rearrangement, not whole repertoires. The TCR gene usage of tumor memory CD4+ T cells clustered together with blood and lymph node memory CD4+ cells and with lymph node naive CD4+ cells.

CD25-based Treg depletion was applied to purified naive CD4+ T cells. TCRdb called the 5' RACE reads again in MiXCR, with one record for every CDR3 protein. The sample lists about 40,000 distinct CDR3 sequences, around 18% seen once, with 2.8% in the top ten. In germline, CDR1 is MNHNS, CDR2 SASEGT. V was trimmed by 4 bases and J by 4 bases, leaving 19 bases between them. This CDR3 is built from 16 residues. The sequencing sample was made of naive CD4+ T cells sorted from a lymph node. The subset denotes: naive CD4+ T cells, CD4+CD45RA+CD25-. This chain uses TRBV6-1 with TRBJ1-2; D gene unclear. The TCR sequence derives from a female donor with breast cancer. This CDR3 reads CASSARTFSVGYGYTF. Written as DNA, the CDR3 is TGTGCCAGCAGTGCCCGGACGTTCTCAGTGGGCTATGGCTACACCTTC.